These T cell receptor beta chains were read from a single sample in a study of CXCR3-negative and CXCR3-positive naive CD8 T cells. TCRdb re-called the 5' RACE reads and shows each CDR3 protein once, DNA omitted. Its listing shows 6,000 to 8,500 distinct CDR3 sequences. The specimen was naive CXCR3- CD8+ T cells from blood. The receptor set was obtained from a human donor in good health. Some clones in this sample may be carry-over from other donors' samples. CDR3s include the opening cysteine and the closing phenylalanine or tryptophan. Fields, in order: V gene, J gene, clone size, CDR3 protein. Rows give clone size only sometimes, using once, few, many, or a class for an expanded clone.

TRBV5-1	TRBJ2-1	-	CASSSLAGSYNEQFF
TRBV20-1	TRBJ1-2	medium-sized	CSARSSGTVIYGYTF
TRBV7-8	TRBJ1-1	-	CASSRDADGTEAFF
TRBV4-3	TRBJ1-1	-	CASSQDQVHTEAFF
TRBV7-9	TRBJ2-7	-	CASSLEIVPGSSYEQYF
TRBV29-1	TRBJ1-1	-	CSVPIRTANTEAFF
TRBV7-8	TRBJ1-5	medium-sized	CASSGMEGGNQPQHF
TRBV18	TRBJ2-7	-	CASSPSEGTYEQYF
TRBV12-3/TRBV12-4	TRBJ2-2	medium-sized	CASSFGSTGELFF
TRBV7-9	TRBJ1-1	-	CASSPHRESNTEAFF
TRBV20-1	TRBJ2-1	medium-sized	CSAEARYNEQFF
TRBV29-1	TRBJ2-1	medium-sized	CGVGYSDEQFF
TRBV2	TRBJ2-7	-	CASSEGPLVRYVEYF
TRBV29-1	TRBJ2-7	-	CSVEDLAGGTSYEQYF
TRBV11-2	TRBJ1-2	-	CASSLRDRDGYTF
TRBV29-1	TRBJ2-7	-	CSVGGWGFGIEQYF
TRBV4-1	TRBJ1-2	-	CASSPDPGQGDGYTF
TRBV29-1	TRBJ2-1	medium-sized	CSVDWREYNEQFF
TRBV13	TRBJ2-2	-	CASSLGHTSELFF
TRBV7-3	TRBJ2-2	-	CASSSPPSGGLRTGELFF
TRBV20-1	TRBJ2-7	-	CSARELGASYEQYF
TRBV29-1	TRBJ2-5	-	CSVEGAREETQYF
TRBV6-5	TRBJ2-7	-	CASRPGQAYEQYF
TRBV29-1	TRBJ2-7	-	CSVEGERDRSSYEQYF
TRBV28	TRBJ1-5	-	CASSGFRQPNQPHHF
TRBV4-2	TRBJ1-5	-	CASSQRGEGNQPQHF
TRBV7-3	TRBJ2-3	medium-sized	CASSPTGTGRTDTQYF
TRBV5-6	TRBJ2-1	medium-sized	CASSPGGVSSYNEQFF
TRBV29-1	TRBJ2-3	medium-sized	CSAGPTDTQYF
TRBV28	TRBJ2-7	medium-sized	CASRYEAGPYEQYF
TRBV29-1	TRBJ2-1	-	CSVEGHSSYNEQFF
TRBV5-1	TRBJ2-7	medium-sized	CASSPDDPDYEQYF
TRBV10-2	TRBJ2-1	-	CASSAGPVSEQFF
TRBV19	TRBJ2-1	-	CASSIGLAGAREQFF
TRBV6-5	TRBJ2-5	-	CASRAPWGGPETQYF
TRBV6-6	TRBJ2-1	-	CASSPFNPGAVNNEQFF
TRBV29-1	TRBJ2-5	-	CSVFSGGAGGETQYF
TRBV7-3	TRBJ2-5	-	CASLTSGQLETQYF
TRBV11-2	TRBJ1-1	-	CASSTTDGNTEAFF
TRBV4-1	TRBJ1-5	-	CASSFRDDRGRNQPQHF
TRBV29-1	TRBJ2-7	medium-sized	CSVAGGTRSSYEQYF
TRBV12-3/TRBV12-4	TRBJ2-1	-	CASRQNYNEQFF
TRBV12-3/TRBV12-4	TRBJ1-1	-	CASRPPTMNTEAFF
TRBV29-1	TRBJ2-7	-	CSVERDYEQYF
TRBV29-1	TRBJ2-1	-	CSAAPMAGGHNEQFF
TRBV4-1	TRBJ2-4	-	CASSLQGGPAKNIQYF
TRBV7-6	TRBJ2-3	medium-sized	CASSLDRGTDTQYF
TRBV7-2	TRBJ2-1	medium-sized	CASSLGVYSTTNEQFF
TRBV5-1	TRBJ2-5	medium-sized	CASSSGNLAGGPAQYF
TRBV2	TRBJ2-2	-	CASSPVGDTGELFF